This paragraph reports one T cell receptor beta chain. The antigen is undetermined. Repertoires were generated with immunoSEQ multiplex PCR, while TCRdb's copy carries only in-frame clones and drops some. The sample lists around 2,100,000 clones, about 95% occurring once. This entry comes from a study of shared clonotypes between healthy human individuals. General study results and limits: Only blood underwent sampling, and tissue repertoires likely differ.

Naive CD8 cells lacked CD45RO, underwent positive selection for CCR7 and left out terminally differentiated effector memory CD45RA+ cells. Per the germline V gene, CDR1 is SGHTA and CDR2 is FQGNSA. This CDR3 region has 14 residues. V shed 5 bases and J 4 bases; nucleotides not matched to a gene: 3. This chain joins TRBV7-2 and TRBJ2-7; TRBD2 agrees at 12 bases. The source is a man aged 18 to 35 in good health. The sequenced sample consisted of naive CD8+ T cells sorted from blood. CDR3 coding DNA: TGTGCCAGCAGCAGGACTAGCGGGATTTACGAGCAGTACTTC. Translation gives CASSRTSGIYEQYF.